One sample yielded the 7 T cell receptor beta chains listed below, sequenced in a study of shared T cell receptors in the human thymus. Some clones are missing from TCRdb's copy, which holds only in-frame ones; the method was immunoSEQ multiplex PCR. The profile shows roughly 660,000 clones, roughly 88% of them singletons. These data also featured in a second study, about human thymus T cells.

The sample was thymocytes. These receptors originate from a boy less than two years old with a congenital heart defect.

J is TRBJ1-1 and V is TRBV30; no clear D. The CDR3 runs 12 residues. Trimming left V 2 bases short and J 10 bases short, with 14 bases between. Looked up from germline, CDR1 is GTSNPN and CDR2 is SVGIG (reference sequence). The CDR3 nucleotides are TGTGCCTGGAGTTTTCCTACTAGAGGAGCTTTCTTT. Amino acid sequence: CAWSFPTRGAFF. Looking up the rest from reference TRBV30 and TRBJ1-1 gives the full variable domain: SQTIHQWPATLVQPVGSPLSLECTVEGTSNPNLYWYRQAAGRGLQLLFYSVGIGQISSEVPQNLSASRPQDRQFILSSKKLLLSDSGFYLCAWSFPTRGAFFGQGTRLTVV.

This clone was observed a single time. The chain carries TRBV9 and TRBJ2-5; 11 bases line up with TRBD1. The CDR3 totals 16 residues. V lost 2 bases, J lost 4 bases, and 7 bases stayed unmatched. Per the germline V gene, CDR1 is SGDLS and CDR2 is YYNGEE. For the CDR3, the DNA is TGTGCCAGCAGCGTCCGGACAGGGGGCTATAGAGAGACCCAGTACTTC. It yields the protein CASSVRTGGYRETQYF.

The chain carries TRBV19 and TRBJ2-1; 8 nucleotides agree with TRBD2. This CDR3 is built from 15 residues. Trimming at V came to 9 bases and at J to 0 bases, leaving 7 bases not matched to a gene. The germline CDR1 and CDR2 sequences are LNHDA and SQIVND (reference sequence). The DNA for the CDR3 is TGTGCCAGCTCGACTAGCGTTTCCTCCTACAATGAGCAGTTCTTC. Its translation is CASSTSVSSYNEQFF. Looking up the rest from reference TRBV19 and TRBJ2-1 gives the full variable domain: DGGITQSPKYLFRKEGQNVTLSCEQNLNHDAMYWYRQDPGQGLRLIYYSQIVNDFQKGDIAEGYSVSREKKESFPLTVTSAQKNPTAFYLCASSTSVSSYNEQFFGPGTRLTVL.

The V call is TRBV4-2, the J call TRBJ1-2; 8 nucleotides agree with TRBD1. With V trimmed by 4 bases and J by 0 bases, 10 bases remained unmatched. In germline, CDR1 is LGHNA, CDR2 YNFKEQ. The CDR3 is 17 residues long. CDR3 sequence: CASSLREMDRANYGYTF. The CDR3 DNA reads as TGTGCCAGCAGCCTACGGGAGATGGACAGGGCTAACTATGGCTACACCTTC.

This chain connects TRBV7-2 to TRBJ2-7; a possible D gene is TRBD2 (6 bases). Trimming left V 5 bases short and J 13 bases short, with 24 bases between. Germline values: CDR1 SGHTA, CDR2 FQGNSA. The CDR3 is made up of 14 amino acids. CDR3 region: CASSGGAGPLGLYF. DNA for the CDR3: TGTGCCAGCAGCGGAGGGGCGGGCCCCCTAGGGTTATACTTC.

This chain joins TRBV5-1 and TRBJ2-5; 11 bases map to TRBD2. CDR1 and CDR2 from the germline V gene are SGHRS and YFSETQ. The CDR3 is 16 amino acids. Germline trimming cut 3 bases from V and 1 base from J; bases unmatched to any gene: 5. CDR3 sequence: CASSSTTSGAQETQYF. The CDR3 DNA reads as TGCGCCAGCAGCTCGACGACTAGCGGGGCCCAAGAGACCCAGTACTTC.

In DNA, the CDR3 is TGTGCCAGCAGTTACGGAGGGGGCTTTGGGGCCAACGTCCTGACTTTC. Translating it yields CASSYGGGFGANVLTF. The rearrangement links TRBV6-6 to TRBJ2-6, with a tentative D call TRBD1 (7 bases). This CDR3 has 16 amino acids. V dropped 2 bases and J dropped 3 bases, with 11 bases sitting between them. Germline V gene lookup returns CDR1 MNHNY and CDR2 SVGAGI (reference sequence).